Below, 10 T cell receptor beta chains from the same sample are listed, as sequenced in a study of control samples from healthy donors and cancer patients. The data were produced by immunoSEQ multiplex PCR, yet TCRdb's version contains in-frame clones alone and is incomplete. The data hold 170,000 or so clones, with roughly 94% observed a single time. Sample: blood. The receptors come from a woman aged 18-29 years in good health.

V usage is TRBV10-1 and J usage is TRBJ1-1, with D possibly being TRBD1 (6 bases). Between the trimmed V and J ends, which lost 2 bases and 4 bases, there was a span of 17 bases. The CDR3 length is 16 residues. The germline V gene has CDR1 WNHNN and CDR2 SYGVQD (reference sequence). The CDR3 sequence is CASSEIGDNRGTEAFF. DNA for the CDR3: TGCGCCAGCAGTGAGATCGGGGACAACCGAGGCACTGAAGCTTTCTTT.

The chain carries TRBV4-2 and TRBJ1-2, with D tentatively TRBD1 (5 bases). V dropped 3 bases and J dropped 0 bases, with 17 bases sitting between them. In germline, CDR1 is LGHNA, CDR2 YNFKEQ. This CDR3 has 17 residues. The CDR3 loop reads CASSHAISGRANYGYTF. The DNA for the CDR3 is TGTGCCAGCAGCCACGCCATTTCAGGGAGAGCTAACTATGGCTACACCTTC.

This clone is a singleton in its sample. The chain uses TRBV27 and TRBJ2-7, with D unresolved. This CDR3 contains 11 residues. Germline V gene lookup returns CDR1 MNHEY and CDR2 SMNVEV (reference sequence). The ends were cut back, 5 bases at V and 6 bases at J, with 8 bases in the middle. CDR3 loop: CASSLGSEQYF. The DNA of the CDR3 is TGTGCCAGCAGTCTTGGGTCCGAGCAGTACTTC.

This chain joins TRBV7-2 and TRBJ2-2, with D possibly matching TRBD2 (5 bases). This CDR3 is built from 14 residues. V was trimmed by 5 bases and J by 6 bases, leaving 13 bases between them. Germline values: CDR1 SGHTA, CDR2 FQGNSA. CDR3 sequence (DNA): TGTGCCAGCAGCCAACTATCGGGATCCGGGGAGCTGTTTTTT. Translating it yields CASSQLSGSGELFF.

J is TRBJ2-7 and V is TRBV5-1, with 10 bases that match TRBD2. Germline V gene lookup returns CDR1 SGHRS and CDR2 YFSETQ. The CDR3 consists of 17 residues. The V gene end was trimmed by 3 bases and the J gene end by 5 bases; junction bases not matched to a gene: 14. The DNA for the CDR3 is TGCGCCAGCAGCTCGCCCTCTAGCGGGAGAATGAGCGACGAGCAGTACTTC. Residues: CASSSPSSGRMSDEQYF.

The chain links TRBV9 to TRBJ1-2, with D perhaps matching TRBD1 (5 bases). V shed 1 base and J shed 4 bases, with 11 bases lying between them. Germline-derived CDR1 and CDR2 are SGDLS and YYNGEE. CDR3 size: 14 residues. The CDR3 reads CASSVTGQSYGYTF. DNA of the CDR3: TGTGCCAGCAGCGTAACTGGACAAAGCTATGGCTACACCTTC.

The chain links TRBV5-1 to TRBJ2-7; unclear D gene. Germline values: CDR1 SGHRS, CDR2 YFSETQ. This CDR3 spans 13 amino acids. Trimming removed 4 bases from V and 3 bases from J, with 11 bases in between. In nucleotides, the CDR3 is TGCGCCAGCAGCGTCTTCCCGAGCTACGAGCAGTACTTC. It yields the protein CASSVFPSYEQYF.

The chain couples TRBV2 to TRBJ2-5; 10 positions agree with TRBD2. The V segment lost 7 bases and the J segment 4 bases; nucleotides outside the gene matches: 9. Germline CDR1 and CDR2: SNHLY and FYNNEI. The CDR3 loop spans 15 amino acids. The CDR3 sequence is CASTGLAEEGETQYF. The CDR3, as DNA: TGTGCCAGCACTGGACTAGCGGAGGAAGGAGAGACCCAGTACTTC.

The J gene is TRBJ1-1, the V gene TRBV5-1; D gene ambiguous. Germline CDR1 is SGHRS and CDR2 is YFSETQ. V gave up 4 bases and J gave up 2 bases, with 15 bases separating them. The CDR3 sequence is 15 residues long. CDR3 DNA sequence: TGCGCCAGCAGCCCCCGGCAGAAGGTAAACACTGAAGCTTTCTTT. It translates to CASSPRQKVNTEAFF.

This sequence joins TRBV27 and TRBJ1-6; TRBD1 agrees at 8 bases. CDR3 length: 12 residues. Germline V lookup: CDR1 MNHEY, CDR2 SMNVEV (reference sequence). The ends lost 5 bases at V and 10 bases at J; junction bases unmatched: 1. The CDR3, as DNA: TGTGCCAGCAGTAGACAGGGGTCACCCCTCCACTTT. Amino acid sequence: CASSRQGSPLHF.